A selection of T cell receptor beta chains follows, all from one sample in a study of response to subunit inactivated influenza vaccine. TCRdb recomputed calls from the RT-PCR reads with MiXCR, one row per CDR3 protein. Counted here are 490,000 or so distinct CDR3 sequences, approximately 7.7% occurring once; the ten biggest clones make up 10% to 15%. The material sequenced was PBMCs from blood, taken 23 to 25 months after vaccination. Receptors originate from a man aged 45 to 75 who received an inactivated influenza vaccine. Each CDR3 is given with its conserved first and last residue. D genes are given only for firm matches. Not every row has a clone size; where given, it reads once, few, many or a size class.

length	size	V	J	D	CDR3	DNA
14	many	TRBV7-2	TRBJ2-7	NA	CASSLYLYSYEQYF	TGTGCCAGCAGCCTGTACTTGTACTCCTACGAGCAGTACTTC
15	few	TRBV6-5	TRBJ2-3	NA	CASSYGAPSTDTQYF	TGTGCCAGCAGTTATGGGGCACCTAGCACAGATACGCAGTATTTT
13	NA	TRBV28	TRBJ1-3	NA	CASIRAAGNTIYF	TGTGCCAGCATAAGGGCAGCTGGAAACACCATATATTTT
15	NA	TRBV20-1	TRBJ1-1	NA	CSAPRGSRINTEAFF	TGCAGTGCTCCGAGGGGATCAAGAATTAACACTGAAGCTTTCTTT
14	NA	TRBV12-3/TRBV12-4	TRBJ1-6	TRBD1	CASSTGTGVSPLHF	TGTGCCAGCAGCACCGGGACAGGGGTTTCACCCCTCCACTTT
12	many	TRBV7-2	TRBJ2-7	NA	CASSLLGWEQYF	TGTGCCAGCAGCTTACTAGGGTGGGAGCAGTACTTC
18	NA	TRBV5-1	TRBJ2-1	TRBD2	CASSLVSGRASSYNEQFF	TGCGCCAGCAGCTTGGTTAGCGGGAGGGCCAGCTCCTACAATGAGCAGTTCTTC
12	NA	TRBV15	TRBJ1-5	NA	CATIRDRQPQHF	TGTGCCACCATCAGAGATCGTCAGCCCCAGCATTTT
15	NA	TRBV6-1	TRBJ1-4	NA	CASSDYWGTNEKLFF	TGTGCCAGCAGTGACTATTGGGGCACTAATGAAAAACTGTTTTTT
15	NA	TRBV12-3/TRBV12-4	TRBJ2-7	TRBD1	CASSKVGQGDYEQYF	TGTGCCAGCAGCAAAGTGGGACAGGGAGACTACGAGCAGTACTTC